A selection of T cell receptor beta chains follows, all from one sample in a study of shared clonotypes between healthy human individuals. TCRdb's copy holds only in-frame clones and misses some; the assay was immunoSEQ multiplex PCR. The sample yields 2 million to 2.5 million clones, approximately 93% seen once. Sequences were obtained from naive CD4+ T cells from PBMCs. These receptors were collected from a man aged 18 to 30 in good health. Some clones in this sample may be carry-over from other donors' samples. Both conserved end residues are part of each CDR3. D genes are given only for firm matches. Not every row has a clone size; where given, it reads once, few, many or a size class.

TRBD2	TRBV2	15	NA	TRBJ2-7	TGTGCCAGCAGTGAAGCCCGGCGGGGGGGCTACGAGCAGTACTTC	CASSEARRGGYEQYF
NA	TRBV6-6	12	NA	TRBJ1-1	TGTGCCAGCAGTTTTGAGGGCTCTGAAGCTTTCTTT	CASSFEGSEAFF
NA	TRBV28	11	few	TRBJ1-4	TGTGCCAGCAGTTCTCCGGGGGCCCTCGATTTT	CASSSPGALDF
TRBD2	TRBV6-6	15	NA	TRBJ2-7	TGTGCCAGCAGTTACGGGTCGGGGGGGAAAGGCGAGCAGTACTTC	CASSYGSGGKGEQYF
TRBD2	TRBV18	15	NA	TRBJ2-1	TGTGCCAGTCTCTTACTAGCGGGTTCCTACAATGAGCAGTTCTTC	CASLLLAGSYNEQFF
TRBD1	TRBV13	14	NA	TRBJ1-2	TGTGCCAGCAATCTAGGGGACAGGGAATCGGGCTACACCTTC	CASNLGDRESGYTF
TRBD1	TRBV28	15	NA	TRBJ2-7	TGTGCCAGCAGAGGGGGCGGGACAGGGCACTACGAGCAGTACTTC	CASRGGGTGHYEQYF
NA	TRBV6-5	12	NA	TRBJ2-2	TGTGCCAGCAGTTCAAAGTTGGAGGAGCTGTTTTTT	CASSSKLEELFF
TRBD1	TRBV5-1	14	NA	TRBJ2-1	TGCGCCAGCAGCTTGGCCCAGGGGGCGAGTGAGCAGTTCTTC	CASSLAQGASEQFF
TRBD2	TRBV5-4	17	NA	TRBJ2-3	TGTGCCAGCAGCTTGGTGGTTGCGCTAGCGGGAGTCCATACGCAGTATTTT	CASSLVVALAGVHTQYF
TRBD2	TRBV5-4	15	NA	TRBJ2-1	TGTGCCAGCAGCCGTAGCGGGAGGAATGACAATGAGCAGTTCTTC	CASSRSGRNDNEQFF
NA	TRBV18	16	NA	TRBJ1-2	TGTGCCAGCTCAGACAACCGGGACACAGAACACTATGGCTACACCTTC	CASSDNRDTEHYGYTF
TRBD1	TRBV9	14	NA	TRBJ2-1	TGTGCCAGCAGCGTAGTCGGACAGGCCAATGAGCAGTTCTTC	CASSVVGQANEQFF
NA	TRBV28	15	once	TRBJ2-6	TGTGCCAGCTGCAGGGAGTCGGCTGGGGCCAACGTCCTGACTTTC	CASCRESAGANVLTF
NA	TRBV4-2	16	NA	TRBJ1-4	TGTGCCAGCAGCCAAGATCATTCCCGGGGGCGGGAAAAACTGTTTTTT	CASSQDHSRGREKLFF
TRBD1	TRBV5-1	13	NA	TRBJ1-1	TGCGCCAGCAGCTTGGCCGCAGGGGGTGAAGCTTTCTTT	CASSLAAGGEAFF
NA	TRBV6-6	12	NA	TRBJ1-2	TGTGCCAGCAGCCCCGAGGACAGACTCTACACCTTC	CASSPEDRLYTF
TRBD1	TRBV9	15	NA	TRBJ2-5	TGTGCCAGCAGCCGCTGGGGACAGCCCCAAGAGACCCAGTACTTC	CASSRWGQPQETQYF
NA	TRBV7-2	15	NA	TRBJ1-2	TGTGCCAGCAGCCAGGGACACTCCCCCGTCTATGGCTACACCTTC	CASSQGHSPVYGYTF
NA	TRBV10-2	15	NA	TRBJ2-5	TGCGCCAGCATGACTGCTGGGGCCATCGGGGAGACCCAGTACTTC	CASMTAGAIGETQYF
TRBD1	TRBV6-5	15	NA	TRBJ2-1	TGTGCCAGCAGTTACGTCGGGACAGGGAGGAATGAGCAGTTCTTC	CASSYVGTGRNEQFF
NA	TRBV5-6	13	NA	TRBJ2-7	TGTGCCAGCAGCAGGTCGCAGACCTACGAGCAGTACTTC	CASSRSQTYEQYF
TRBD1	TRBV27	15	NA	TRBJ2-1	TGTGCCAGCAGTCTAAGACAGGGTTCCTACAATGAGCAGTTCTTC	CASSLRQGSYNEQFF
TRBD1	TRBV27	15	few	TRBJ1-5	TGTGCCAGCAGTCCCCCCGGCAGGGGGAATCAGCCCCAGCATTTT	CASSPPGRGNQPQHF
NA	TRBV5-1	14	NA	TRBJ1-1	TGCGCCAGCAGCTCGAACCCCGGGGGGACTGAAGCTTTCTTT	CASSSNPGGTEAFF